Below, 19 T cell receptor beta chains from the same sample are listed, as sequenced in a study of identical twins. Each CDR3 protein is one row after TCRdb ran MiXCR on the 5' RACE reads. The sample consists of around 690,000 distinct CDR3 sequences, 21% of them appearing once. These data also featured in a second study, about T cells expressing NK-cell markers.

What was sequenced was PBMCs. Receptors were obtained from a woman younger than 30 in good health.

This clonotype was counted ten times or more. The V call is TRBV6-4, the J call TRBJ2-6; 7 bases are shared with TRBD1. The trim removed 5 bases at V and 0 bases at J, leaving 4 bases unmatched. Germline V lookup: CDR1 MRHNA, CDR2 SNTAGT. The CDR3 covers 16 residues. The CDR3 DNA sequence: TGTGCCAGCAGTATAGGGGGCAACTCTGGGGCCAACGTCCTGACTTTC. Protein product: CASSIGGNSGANVLTF.

This sequence joins TRBV7-2 and TRBJ2-3; 7 bases align to TRBD2. Germline lookup yields CDR1 SGHTA and CDR2 FQGNSA. J was trimmed by 7 bases and V by 3 bases; bases with no gene match: 1. This CDR3 region has 12 residues. The CDR3 reads CASSFSGNTQYF. As DNA, the CDR3 is TGTGCCAGCAGCTTCAGCGGGAATACGCAGTATTTT.

J is TRBJ2-1 and V is TRBV20-1; 7 bases are a match to TRBD2. The V and J ends lost 5 bases and 10 bases, in that order; junction bases with no gene match: 8. CDR1 and CDR2 (germline): DFQATT, SNEGSKA (reference sequence). The CDR3 length is 12 residues. The CDR3 sequence is CSAGGVGGEQFF. The CDR3 bases are TGCAGTGCTGGTGGTGTGGGGGGGGAGCAGTTCTTC.

The chain combines TRBV24-1 with TRBJ2-7, with 7 nucleotides matching TRBD2. With V trimmed by 9 bases and J by 2 bases, 12 bases remained unmatched. CDR1 and CDR2 from the germline V gene are KGHDR and SFDVKD. The CDR3 length is 15 residues. The CDR3 spells CATFGRGVAPYEQYF. DNA of the CDR3: TGTGCCACCTTTGGACGGGGGGTGGCCCCCTACGAGCAGTACTTC.

The chain is built from TRBV6-5 and TRBJ2-7; no clear D. V was shortened by 3 bases and J by 1 base, with 10 bases between the two germline ends. The length of the CDR3 is 14 residues. Germline CDR1 MNHEY, CDR2 SVGAGI. DNA of the CDR3: TGTGCCAGCAGTTATTATCTGGCTTCCTACGAGCAGTACTTC. Its translation is CASSYYLASYEQYF.

This clonotype was detected ten times or more. This chain uses TRBV20-1 with TRBJ2-5; D gene uncertain. This CDR3 has 13 residues. V was shortened by 3 bases and J by 2 bases, with 10 bases between the two germline ends. The V gene's germline CDR1 is DFQATT and CDR2 SNEGSKA (reference sequence). CDR3 DNA: TGCAGTGCTAGCAAGGGTGGACAAGAGACCCAGTACTTC. Translated: CSASKGGQETQYF.

V usage is TRBV2 and J usage is TRBJ2-1; D may correspond to TRBD1 or TRBD2 (5 bases each). The CDR3 extends over 15 amino acids. The ends were cut back, 8 bases at V and 7 bases at J, with 21 bases in the middle. In germline, CDR1 is SNHLY, CDR2 FYNNEI. The CDR3 region has the DNA TGTGCCAGCGGACCCCGGACGGGGCTCCTTAATGAGCAGTTCTTC. Its protein product is CASGPRTGLLNEQFF.

The chain links TRBV21-1 to TRBJ2-1; the table calls TRBD2, which could not be checked here. TRBV21-1 corresponds to a pseudogene. This CDR3 is built from 16 residues. The CDR3 reads CASSLKVVADYNEQFF. CDR3 in DNA: TGTGCCAGCAGCCTGAAGGTGGTAGCGGACTACAATGAGCAGTTCTTC.

The table lists this clonotype with many counts. This CDR3 is CASSLGQGAQEKLFF. In nucleotides, the CDR3 is TGTGCCAGCAGTTTGGGACAGGGGGCCCAGGAAAAACTGTTTTTT. V and J are TRBV12-3 or TRBV12-4 and TRBJ1-4, with TRBD1 matching over 12 bases. This CDR3 spans 15 amino acids. V was clipped by 3 bases and J by 8 bases; unmatched bases: 4.

The V gene is TRBV20-1, the J gene TRBJ2-1, with 8 bases matching TRBD2. The CDR3 loop spans 17 amino acids. CDR1 and CDR2 from the germline V gene are DFQATT and SNEGSKA (reference sequence). V shed 3 bases, J shed 0 bases, and the junction held 10 bases outside the gene matches. CDR3: CSARADAGGYSYNEQFF. The CDR3, as DNA: TGCAGTGCTAGGGCCGACGCGGGAGGATACTCCTACAATGAGCAGTTCTTC.

This clonotype was counted ten times or more. The rearrangement uses TRBV10-3 and TRBJ1-2, with D hard to call. This CDR3 is built from 14 residues. The germline V gene has CDR1 ENHRY and CDR2 SYGVKD. V lost 3 bases to trimming and J lost 4 bases, with 12 bases between them. The CDR3 nucleotides read TGTGCCATCAGTGACCCCGCAGCTCCCTATGGCTACACCTTC. Translation: CAISDPAAPYGYTF.

The V call is TRBV27, the J call TRBJ2-7; weak D call: TRBD2 (5 bases). The CDR3 has 13 amino acids. Germline CDR1 MNHEY, CDR2 SMNVEV (reference sequence). Between the trimmed V and J ends, which lost 2 bases and 6 bases, there was a span of 11 bases. The CDR3 DNA follows: TGTGCCAGCAGTTTAATACCCGCGGGCGAGCAGTACTTC. It is translated as CASSLIPAGEQYF.

Only a few counts were recorded for this clonotype. The CDR3 here is CASSFLRGGELFF. The CDR3 region has the DNA TGTGCCAGCAGTTTCCTGCGGGGTGGGGAGCTGTTTTTT. The gene calls are TRBV12-3 or TRBV12-4 and TRBJ2-2, with TRBD2 as a possible D gene (6 bases). The CDR3 runs 13 residues. V was cut by 3 bases and J by 8 bases, with 10 bases left in between.

Here the CDR3 DNA reads TGCAGCGTGAAGGGCTCCAGCGGGGGGGTTATGGAGACCCAGTACTTC. This gives the protein CSVKGSSGGVMETQYF. The J gene is TRBJ2-5, the V gene TRBV20-1, with 10 positions matching TRBD2. Germline lookup yields CDR1 DFQATT and CDR2 SNEGSKA (reference sequence). This CDR3 comprises 16 residues.

This chain joins TRBV11-2 and TRBJ2-5; D uncertain. Germline V CDR1 and CDR2: SGHAT, FQNNGV. The CDR3 spans 13 residues. V was trimmed by 5 bases and J by 4 bases, leaving 11 bases between them. CDR3 coding DNA: TGTGCCAGCAGCCGATTGATAGCAGAGACCCAGTACTTC. It translates to CASSRLIAETQYF.

There are a few counts of this clonotype. The chain recombines TRBV20-1 with TRBJ2-2; TRBD2 agrees at 12 bases. Germline lookup yields CDR1 DFQATT and CDR2 SNEGSKA (reference sequence). Germline trimming cut 0 bases from V and 4 bases from J; bases unmatched to any gene: 12. The CDR3 consists of 19 residues. The CDR3 loop reads CSARDLGLAGGPGTGELFF. The CDR3 region has the DNA TGCAGTGCTAGAGATCTCGGTCTAGCGGGAGGGCCCGGCACCGGGGAGCTGTTTTTT.

This clonotype was counted ten times or more. V is TRBV3-1 and J is TRBJ1-1; unclear D gene. Germline assignment: CDR1 LGHDT and CDR2 YNNKEL (reference sequence). V was trimmed by 2 bases and J by 1 base, leaving 5 bases between them. The CDR3 is made up of 13 amino acids. In DNA, the CDR3 is TGTGCCAGCAGCCAACCCCCGAACACTGAAGCTTTCTTT. Translated: CASSQPPNTEAFF.

The V and J genes are TRBV12-3 or TRBV12-4 and TRBJ2-3, with 10 bases aligning to TRBD1. The CDR3 is 16 residues long. V lost 3 bases, J lost 3 bases, and 6 bases stayed unmatched. The CDR3: CASSFSRTGGTDTQYF. CDR3 nucleotides: TGTGCCAGCAGTTTTTCACGGACAGGGGGAACAGATACGCAGTATTTT.

The V call is TRBV5-1, the J call TRBJ2-1; D is unclear. The CDR3 length is 12 residues. Trimming removed 9 bases from V and 1 base from J, with 8 bases in between. Germline-derived CDR1 and CDR2 are SGHRS and YFSETQ. The DNA of the CDR3 is TGCGCCACCCGATCGTCCTACAATGAGCAGTTCTTC. It encodes CATRSSYNEQFF.